Presented here are 2 T cell receptor beta chains from one specimen sequenced in a study of early T cells in non-severe SARS-CoV-2 infection. MiXCR, run by TCRdb on the 5' RACE reads, gives a single entry per CDR3 protein. The data show 63,000 or so distinct CDR3 sequences, with approximately 10% seen just once and 4.5% to 7% held by the top ten. The source material was whole blood, sampled at baseline. These receptors were obtained from an adult who was a healthcare worker with PCR-confirmed SARS-CoV-2 infection or an uninfected control (not recorded which).

V and J are TRBV7-9 and TRBJ2-1, with D uncertain. The CDR3 consists of 15 residues. V lost 5 bases to trimming and J lost 0 bases, with 11 bases between them. Germline CDR1 and CDR2: SEHNR and FQNEAQ (reference sequence). For the CDR3, the DNA is TGTGCCAGCAGCGTCCGATCTAGCTCCTACAATGAGCAGTTCTTC. Translated: CASSVRSSSYNEQFF.

There are a few counts of this clonotype. The CDR3 reads CASSLGGSSDTQYF. The CDR3, as DNA: TGCGCCAGCAGCTTAGGCGGGAGTTCAGATACGCAGTATTTT. This chain connects TRBV5-1 to TRBJ2-3; TRBD2 agrees at 7 bases. Germline CDR1 reads SGHRS; CDR2 reads YFSETQ. This CDR3 region has 14 residues. The V and J ends lost 2 bases and 4 bases, in that order; junction bases with no gene match: 4.